The rows below give T cell receptor beta chains drawn from one sample of a study of control samples from healthy donors and cancer patients. The assay was immunoSEQ multiplex PCR, and TCRdb's table has in-frame clones only and misses some. This sample carries under 130,000 clones, about four fifths of them seen once, and the ten largest clones take less than 15%. Sequenced input: blood. Receptors were obtained from a woman between 50 and 59 years old in good health. Both conserved end residues are part of each CDR3. A D gene is named only where the DNA matches it firmly. Clone size is stated in some rows and not others, as once, few, many or a class when expanded.

v_gene,j_gene,abundance,d_gene,CDR3nt,CDR3aa
TRBV9,TRBJ1-6,once,-,TGTGCCAGCAGCGTAGGACAGACACCCAATTCACCCCTCCACTTT,CASSVGQTPNSPLHF
TRBV5-6,TRBJ2-3,-,-,TGTGCCAGCAGCTGGGGGGCGGGGGATACGCAGTATTTT,CASSWGAGDTQYF
TRBV5-1,TRBJ2-5,-,-,TGCGCCAGCAGCTTGGTTGGTGCAGGGAGGAAGACCCAGTACTTC,CASSLVGAGRKTQYF
TRBV5-4,TRBJ2-1,-,-,TGTGCCAGCAGCCGCGATAGGGCAAGTAATGAGCAGTTCTTC,CASSRDRASNEQFF
TRBV5-1,TRBJ1-2,-,-,TGCGCCAGCAGCCAAGGATTTGCGGCCTATGGCTACACCTTC,CASSQGFAAYGYTF
TRBV7-2,TRBJ2-7,few,-,TGTGCCAGCAGCTCGGGGGCGGGAGCCTACGAGCAGTACTTC,CASSSGAGAYEQYF
TRBV12-5,TRBJ1-1,-,-,TGTGCTAGTGGGTTACGGGGCAACACTGAAGCTTTCTTT,CASGLRGNTEAFF
TRBV7-2,TRBJ2-2,-,-,TGTGCCAGCAGCTTAGGGAACTTGAACACCGGGGAGCTGTTTTTT,CASSLGNLNTGELFF
TRBV5-4,TRBJ2-2,-,TRBD2,TGTGCCAGCAGCTTAGCGGGAGGCCCGAACACCGGGGAGCTGTTTTTT,CASSLAGGPNTGELFF
TRBV19,TRBJ2-2,-,-,TGTGCCAGTAGTATCCTCTCTGGAACCGGGGAGCTGTTTTTT,CASSILSGTGELFF
TRBV6-5,TRBJ2-3,once,TRBD1,TGTGCCAGCACCAACCCAGGGGGCTGGGATACGCAGTATTTT,CASTNPGGWDTQYF
TRBV9,TRBJ1-5,-,TRBD1,TGTGCCAGCAGCGTAGGGCAGGGGGAAAATCAGCCCCAGCATTTT,CASSVGQGENQPQHF
TRBV6-5,TRBJ2-1,-,TRBD2,TGTGCCAGCAGTTACTCCGCGGGAGGGCCGATCAATGAGCAGTTCTTC,CASSYSAGGPINEQFF
TRBV4-1,TRBJ1-2,-,-,TGCGCCAGCAGCTCTCGTACGAGGGGTGACTATGGCTACACCTTC,CASSSRTRGDYGYTF
TRBV25-1,TRBJ2-3,-,TRBD2,TGTGCCAGCAGTGACATAACTAGCGGGGCCACAGATACGCAGTATTTT,CASSDITSGATDTQYF
TRBV6-6,TRBJ2-5,-,-,TGTGCCAGCAGTCCGGAAGGGTTCCAAGAGACCCAGTACTTC,CASSPEGFQETQYF
TRBV5-6,TRBJ2-2,-,TRBD1,TGTGCCAGCAGCCCGGGACAGGGTTTTGACACCGGGGAGCTGTTTTTT,CASSPGQGFDTGELFF
TRBV6-4,TRBJ1-2,once,-,TGTGCCAGCAGCCTCCGGTCGGGGGCGAACTATGGCTACACCTTC,CASSLRSGANYGYTF
TRBV5-1,TRBJ1-1,-,-,TGCGCCAGCAGCTTGGCCAGGGCTTTGCCAGAAGCTTTCTTT,CASSLARALPEAFF
TRBV15,TRBJ2-1,once,TRBD2,TGTGCCACCAGCAGAGCCCCCGGGACTAGCAGTGTTGAGCAGTTCTTC,CATSRAPGTSSVEQFF
TRBV2,TRBJ2-7,few,-,TGTGCCAGCCGGGACGCCTCCTACGAGCAGTACTTC,CASRDASYEQYF
TRBV14,TRBJ2-7,-,-,TGTGCCAGCAGCCTGGGACACTCCTACGAGCAGTACTTC,CASSLGHSYEQYF
TRBV20-1,TRBJ1-2,-,-,TGCAGTGCTAGATCTATTTATGGCTACACCTTC,CSARSIYGYTF
TRBV5-6,TRBJ1-4,-,-,TGTGCCAGCAGCTCCACGACATCCCCAACTAATGAAAAACTGTTTTTT,CASSSTTSPTNEKLFF
TRBV7-2,TRBJ1-6,-,-,TGTGCCAGCAGCTCCTACCCCAATTCACCCCTCCACTTT,CASSSYPNSPLHF
TRBV7-9,TRBJ1-1,-,-,TGTGCCAGCAGCTTAGTCGGGTCAGCCGAGACTGAAGCTTTCTTT,CASSLVGSAETEAFF
TRBV12-3/TRBV12-4,TRBJ1-3,few,TRBD1,TGTGCCAGCAGTTTAGCCTCGGACAGGGGGTTATATTTT,CASSLASDRGLYF
TRBV11-3,TRBJ1-2,-,TRBD1,TGTGCCAGCAGCGCTGGACAGGCTAACTATGGCTACACCTTC,CASSAGQANYGYTF
TRBV30,TRBJ2-2,-,-,TGTGCCTGGAGTGTACTGGGGATACCCACCGGGGAGCTGTTTTTT,CAWSVLGIPTGELFF
TRBV2,TRBJ2-2,-,-,TGTGCCAGCATGGGAATCACCGGGGAGCTGTTTTTT,CASMGITGELFF
TRBV27,TRBJ1-1,-,-,TGTGCCAGCAGTTTGGGACACCCACGGGACGAAGCTTTCTTT,CASSLGHPRDEAFF
TRBV2,TRBJ2-7,-,-,TGTGCCAGCAGGGACGTTGTGGGAGCCCCCTACGAGCAGTACTTC,CASRDVVGAPYEQYF
TRBV28,TRBJ2-7,-,-,TGTGCCAGCAGAGCGGACCCCTACGAGCAGTACTTC,CASRADPYEQYF
TRBV9,TRBJ1-2,-,TRBD1,TGTGCCAGCAGCTCCCAGGACAGGGGGTTAGCTAACTATGGCTACACCTTC,CASSSQDRGLANYGYTF
TRBV15,TRBJ2-3,-,-,TGTGCCACCGAGGACTTTTCTAGCACAGATACGCAGTATTTT,CATEDFSSTDTQYF
TRBV2,TRBJ2-5,-,-,TGTGCCAGCAGGGGGCTAGGTGCGTACCAAGAGACCCAGTACTTC,CASRGLGAYQETQYF
TRBV6-5,TRBJ1-5,-,-,TGTGCCAGCAACGAACAGGTCAATCAGCCCCAGCATTTT,CASNEQVNQPQHF
TRBV18,TRBJ2-3,-,TRBD1,TGTGCCAGCTCACTGAGGACAGGGTTCACAGATACGCAGTATTTT,CASSLRTGFTDTQYF
TRBV4-2,TRBJ1-1,-,TRBD1,TGTGCCAGCAGCCAAGGAAACAGGGGGCTTGGCACTGAAGCTTTCTTT,CASSQGNRGLGTEAFF